Shown below are 17 T cell receptor beta chains from a single sample sequenced in a study of T cell repertoires in cytomegalovirus infection. TCRdb reanalysed the reads using MiXCR and keeps one entry per CDR3 protein. Here the sample spans about 830,000 distinct CDR3 sequences, approximately 30% being singletons. These receptors are not linked to any known antigen. The sample here was cultured CD8+ T cells from PBMCs, taken from culture after CMV antigen stimulation. The receptors were sampled from a human donor in good health (CMV status not recorded). Some clones in this sample may be carry-over from other donors' samples.

This clonotype was observed many times. The CDR3 sequence is CAISDYSSGSGSTNEKLFF. CDR3 coding DNA: TGTGCCATCAGTGATTACAGTTCGGGATCTGGGTCAACTAATGAAAAACTGTTTTTT. The V and J genes are TRBV10-3 and TRBJ1-4; D is ambiguous. CDR3 length: 19 residues. V lost 3 bases to trimming and J lost 0 bases, with 20 bases between them. The germline V gene encodes CDR1 ENHRY and CDR2 SYGVKD.

The V gene is TRBV20-1, the J gene TRBJ2-1, with TRBD1 matching 8 bases. Germline V gene lookup returns CDR1 DFQATT and CDR2 SNEGSKA (reference sequence). The trim removed 6 bases at V and 3 bases at J, leaving 7 bases unmatched. The CDR3 consists of 14 residues. This chain's CDR3 is CSASTGQDYNEQFF. The DNA of the CDR3 is TGCAGTGCCAGCACGGGACAGGACTACAATGAGCAGTTCTTC.

The chain's CDR3 is CASSTPGLAGGWLDTGELFF. As DNA, the CDR3 is TGTGCCAGCAGTACTCCGGGACTAGCGGGGGGGTGGCTAGACACCGGGGAGCTGTTTTTT. This sequence joins TRBV6-2 or TRBV6-3 and TRBJ2-2; 16 positions agree with TRBD2. The CDR3 extends over 20 amino acids. The trim removed 5 bases at V and 3 bases at J, leaving 12 bases unmatched. Germline CDR1 is MNHEY and CDR2 is SVGEGT.

This rearrangement joins TRBV5-1 to TRBJ2-2; 7 bases agree with TRBD1. The germline CDR1 and CDR2 sequences are SGHRS and YFSETQ. The CDR3 is 16 residues long. The J segment lost 1 base and the V segment lost 3 bases, leaving 6 bases of the junction unmatched. The CDR3: CASSSANRGNTGELFF. CDR3 bases: TGCGCCAGCAGCTCAGCGAACAGGGGGAACACCGGGGAGCTGTTTTTT.

The V call is TRBV20-1, the J call TRBJ1-1; unclear D gene. Germline V gene lookup returns CDR1 DFQATT and CDR2 SNEGSKA (reference sequence). The V and J ends lost 6 bases and 6 bases respectively, with 14 bases between them. CDR3 length equals 12 residues. This CDR3 is CSAQPGRAEAFF. CDR3 sequence (DNA): TGCAGTGCCCAACCCGGGCGGGCTGAAGCTTTCTTT.

This clonotype has ten or more counts. The chain recombines TRBV7-8 with TRBJ1-1; 9 bases fit TRBD1. V shed 5 bases, J shed 7 bases, and the junction held 8 bases outside the gene matches. The CDR3 has 14 amino acids. CDR1 SGHVS and CDR2 FQNEAQ come from the germline V gene. CDR3 protein: CASSPRQGGNEAFF. The CDR3 nucleotides are TGTGCCAGCAGCCCACGACAGGGGGGTAATGAAGCTTTCTTT.

The CDR3 DNA reads TGTGCCAGCACCGGGACTAGCGACTACACAGATACGCAGTATTTT. Residues: CASTGTSDYTDTQYF. J is TRBJ2-3 and V is TRBV2, with TRBD2 matching over 10 bases. The V gene end was trimmed by 7 bases and the J gene end by 2 bases; junction bases not matched to a gene: 6. The CDR3 totals 15 residues. The germline CDR1 and CDR2 sequences are SNHLY and FYNNEI.

The CDR3 spells CASSFWGQPQHF. The CDR3 nucleotides read TGTGCCAGCAGCTTCTGGGGTCAGCCCCAGCATTTT. The chain carries TRBV7-9 and TRBJ1-5; D ambiguous. Trimming took 3 bases from V and 6 from J, leaving 6 bases between them. The CDR3 totals 12 residues. Germline assignment: CDR1 SEHNR and CDR2 FQNEAQ (reference sequence).

In this sample, this clonotype turned up a few times. The chain is built from TRBV7-9 and TRBJ2-5, with a tentative D call TRBD2 (5 bases). Germline V gene sequence: CDR1 SEHNR, CDR2 FQNEAQ (reference sequence). V was trimmed by 5 bases and J by 3 bases, leaving 22 bases between them. This CDR3 has 17 residues. The CDR3 loop reads CASSRPFPPSGEETQYF. CDR3 sequence (DNA): TGTGCCAGCAGCCGACCGTTTCCCCCTTCCGGGGAAGAGACCCAGTACTTC.

The CDR3 region has the DNA TGTGCCAGCAGCTTAGCGGGGGGGCCTATCTATGAGCAGTTCTTC. It translates to CASSLAGGPIYEQFF. The chain uses TRBV7-3 and TRBJ2-1, with 9 bases matching TRBD2. This CDR3 region has 15 residues. Germline V gene sequence: CDR1 SGHTA, CDR2 FQGTGA. The V segment lost 2 bases and the J segment 8 bases; nucleotides outside the gene matches: 7. Combining the CDR3 with reference TRBV7-3 and TRBJ2-1 gives the whole variable domain GAGVSQTPSNKVTEKGKYVELRCDPISGHTALYWYRQSLGQGPEFLIYFQGTGAADDSGLPNDRFFAVRPEGSVSTLKIQRTERGDSAVYLCASSLAGGPIYEQFFGPGTRLTVL.

Concerning this clonotype itself: Just one base apart from a much larger clone, this may be a read error. The chain employs TRBV7-6 and TRBJ1-1; perhaps TRBD1 as D (6 bases). This CDR3 is 15 amino acids long. Germline CDR1 reads SGHVS; CDR2 reads FNYEAQ. CDR3 coding DNA: TGTGCCAGCAGCAACGGGTGGGGAGGGGACACTGAAGCTATCTTT. This translates into CASSNGWGGDTEAIF.

The chain has TRBV7-9 and TRBJ1-4; 12 nucleotides line up with TRBD1. The CDR3 spans 22 residues. The V segment lost 4 bases and the J segment 0 bases; nucleotides outside the gene matches: 18. Germline V gives CDR1 SEHNR, CDR2 FQNEAQ (reference sequence). CDR3 sequence reads: CASSSTIPGTGGAEATNEKLFF. The CDR3 bases are TGTGCCAGCAGCTCAACAATCCCCGGGACAGGGGGCGCGGAGGCAACTAATGAAAAACTGTTTTTT.

The rearrangement links TRBV2 to TRBJ1-2; D might be TRBD1 (6 bases). V lost 8 bases, J lost 0 bases, and 22 bases lay in between. The germline CDR1 and CDR2 sequences are SNHLY and FYNNEI. The CDR3 has 17 residues. The CDR3 DNA reads TGTGCCAGCCTACCCCCCGCCGGGACAAACCCTAACTATGGCTACACCTTC. This codes for CASLPPAGTNPNYGYTF.

In the case of this clonotype: One end of the junction is discordant with germline, which a read error may explain. V usage is TRBV5-1 and J usage is TRBJ2-6; TRBD1 or TRBD2 may be the D gene (6 bases each). Germline CDR1 is SGHRS and CDR2 is YFSETQ. The length of the CDR3 is 15 residues. This CDR3 reads CASSAPGAGANDLTF. The DNA of the CDR3 is TGCGCCAGCAGCGCGCCGGGGGCCGGGGCCAACGACCTGACTTTC.

Only a few counts were recorded for this clonotype. The chain links TRBV15 to TRBJ2-3; TRBD2 aligns across 10 bases. CDR3 length equals 15 residues. The V gene's germline CDR1 is LNHNV and CDR2 YYDKDF (reference sequence). V lost 5 bases and J lost 2; bases outside the gene matches: 4. The CDR3 here is CATSSLAGDTDTQYF. The CDR3, as DNA: TGTGCCACCAGCTCTCTAGCGGGGGACACAGATACGCAGTATTTT. Combining the CDR3 with reference TRBV15 and TRBJ2-3 gives the whole variable domain DAMVIQNPRYQVTQFGKPVTLSCSQTLNHNVMYWYQQKSSQAPKLLFHYYDKDFNNEADTPDNFQSRRPNTSFCFLDIRSPGLGDTAMYLCATSSLAGDTDTQYFGPGTRLTVL.

This clonotype was seen at least ten times. The chain employs TRBV4-1 and TRBJ2-1; tentatively, D is TRBD2 (6 bases). The CDR3 length is 15 residues. The ends were cut back, 0 bases at V and 2 bases at J, with 8 bases in the middle. Germline V CDR1 and CDR2: MGHRA, YSYEKL. The CDR3 loop is CASSQETGAYNEQFF. The CDR3 nucleotides read TGCGCCAGCAGCCAAGAGACGGGAGCCTACAATGAGCAGTTCTTC.

This clonotype was detected only a few times. Here the CDR3 DNA reads TGTGCCAGTTGGGGGGGTCCGTCCTACAATGAGCAGTTCTTC. As protein: CASWGGPSYNEQFF. The V and J genes are TRBV6-1 and TRBJ2-1; 7 positions match TRBD2. In germline, CDR1 is MNHNS, CDR2 SASEGT. V trimming: 9 bases; J trimming: 1 base; junction bases outside the gene matches: 6. The CDR3 runs to 14 residues.